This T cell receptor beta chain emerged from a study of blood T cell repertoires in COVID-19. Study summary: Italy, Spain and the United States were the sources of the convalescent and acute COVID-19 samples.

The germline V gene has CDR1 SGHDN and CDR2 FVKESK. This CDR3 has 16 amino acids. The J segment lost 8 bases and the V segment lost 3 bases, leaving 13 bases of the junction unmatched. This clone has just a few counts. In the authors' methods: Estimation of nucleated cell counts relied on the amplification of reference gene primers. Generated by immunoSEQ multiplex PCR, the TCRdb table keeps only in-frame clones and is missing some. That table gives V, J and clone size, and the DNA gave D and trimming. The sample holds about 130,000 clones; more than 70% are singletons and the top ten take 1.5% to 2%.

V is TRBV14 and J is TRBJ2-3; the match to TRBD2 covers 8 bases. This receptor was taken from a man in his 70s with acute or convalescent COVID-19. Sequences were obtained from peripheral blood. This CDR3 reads CASSHIKRGMDGTQYF. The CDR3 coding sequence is TGTGCCAGCAGCCATATCAAGCGGGGGATGGACGGTACGCAGTATTTT.